The text below deals with one T cell receptor (beta chain). This clonotype showed up many times. What antigen it recognizes has not been identified. Per-base quality was not reported, and no clone a single base away is much larger than it. The data are from a study of T-cell reconstitution after alpha-beta-depleted transplantation in children (TCRdb year 2016). Concerning the study at large: The study quantitatively tracked T-cell immune reconstitution after TCRalphabeta/CD19-depleted allogeneic hematopoietic cell transplantation in children using TCR repertoire profiling.

The label giving this sample's treatment or condition can be read as: allogeneic hematopoietic cell transplantation with graft depleted of TCRalphabeta T cells and CD19 B cells. The transplant recipients were children given TCRalphabeta/CD19-depleted allogeneic hematopoietic cell grafts. V is cut back by 5 bases and J by 1 base, with 7 bases in the junction unmatched. The CDR3 spans 15 residues, from the cysteine through the phenylalanine. The CDR3 DNA has 45 bases and is translated from base 1. According to the germline V gene, CDR1 reads SGHVS and CDR2 reads FNYEAQ. Library prep was done by PCR. The reads were generated on an Illumina HiSeq 2500. TCR libraries were prepared with molecular barcoding, using unique molecular identifiers to normalize TCRbeta repertoire quantification. The public reads were quality trimmed at Q25 with fastp and then assembled into clones with MiXCR by TCRdb, keeping productive beta chains. Rows merge per CDR3 protein into single entries with the most common DNA and genes. Here the sample has some 450,000 distinct CDR3 sequences; around two fifths occur a single time. Approximately 25% of the sample comes from the top ten.

On the study overall, not on this receptor specifically: In some patients, the high TCRbeta diversity seen at day 60 was put down to recipient T cells and intrathymic progenitors that had survived conditioning. About two months after transplant, the apparently early recovery of alphabetaT-cell counts reportedly depended on just several hundred clones that had expanded rapidly and came from non-depleted graft cells. Over subsequent months, a decline in hyperexpanded clone frequencies was noted, and after one year, T-cell counts and TCRbeta diversity were mostly ascribed to newly produced T cells.

The source of this sequence is a girl aged 2-15 years with aplastic anemia, due to receive a stem cell transplant. The sample consisted of PBMCs, taken before TCRalphabeta/CD19-depleted stem cell transplant. The chain is encoded by TRBV7-6 joined to TRBJ2-5; 7 central bases correspond to TRBD1. The CDR3 has the sequence CASSQTGRPQETQYF. The sequenced DNA: TGTGCCAGCAGCCAGACAGGGCGGCCCCAAGAGACCCAGTACTTC.